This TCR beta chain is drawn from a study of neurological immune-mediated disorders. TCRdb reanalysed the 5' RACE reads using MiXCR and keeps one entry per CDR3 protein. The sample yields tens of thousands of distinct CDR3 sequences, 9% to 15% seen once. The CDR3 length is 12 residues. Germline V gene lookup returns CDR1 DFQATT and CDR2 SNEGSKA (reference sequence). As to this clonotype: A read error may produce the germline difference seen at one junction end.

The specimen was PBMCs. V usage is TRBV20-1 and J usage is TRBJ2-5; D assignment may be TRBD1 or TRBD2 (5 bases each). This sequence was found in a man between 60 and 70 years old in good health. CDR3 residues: CSATGPPGTQYF. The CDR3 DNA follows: TGCAGTGCTACCGGGCCACCAGGGACCCAATACTTC.